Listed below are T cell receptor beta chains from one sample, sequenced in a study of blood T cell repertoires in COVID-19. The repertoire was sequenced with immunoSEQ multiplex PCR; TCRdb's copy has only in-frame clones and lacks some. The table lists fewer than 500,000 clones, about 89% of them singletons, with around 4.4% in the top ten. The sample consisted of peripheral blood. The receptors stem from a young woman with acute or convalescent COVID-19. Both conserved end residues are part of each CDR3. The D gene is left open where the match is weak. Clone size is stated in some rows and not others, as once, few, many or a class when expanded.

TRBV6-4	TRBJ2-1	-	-	CASSDRLKSYNEQFF	TGTGCCAGCAGTGACAGACTGAAATCCTACAATGAGCAGTTCTTC
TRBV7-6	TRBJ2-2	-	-	CASSLGVMAGELFF	TGTGCCAGCAGCTTAGGAGTGATGGCCGGGGAGCTGTTTTTT
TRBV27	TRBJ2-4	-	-	CASSSPDSGGLNIQYF	TGTGCCAGCAGTTCCCCGGACAGTGGAGGCTTAAACATTCAGTACTTC
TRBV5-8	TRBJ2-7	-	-	CASSLAGGPSYEQYF	TGTGCCAGCAGCTTGGCCGGCGGGCCCTCCTACGAGCAGTACTTC
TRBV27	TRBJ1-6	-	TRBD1	CASSARTGNSPLHF	TGTGCCAGCAGTGCACGGACAGGGAATTCACCCCTCCACTTT
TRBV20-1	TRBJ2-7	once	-	CSASSRAYEQYF	TGCAGTGCTAGTTCCAGGGCCTACGAGCAGTACTTC
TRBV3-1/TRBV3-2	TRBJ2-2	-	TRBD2	CASSQERGGSGELFF	TGTGCCAGCAGCCAGGAGCGGGGGGGCTCCGGGGAGCTGTTTTTT
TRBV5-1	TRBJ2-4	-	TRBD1	CASSSGQGLSKNIQYF	TGCGCCAGCAGCTCCGGACAGGGGTTGTCCAAAAACATTCAGTACTTC
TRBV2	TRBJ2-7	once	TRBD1	CASSEAGQGGSEQYF	TGTGCCAGCAGTGAAGCGGGACAGGGGGGATCCGAGCAGTACTTC
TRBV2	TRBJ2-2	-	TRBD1	CASTYPRTGPGELFF	TGTGCCAGCACCTACCCCCGGACAGGGCCCGGGGAGCTGTTTTTT
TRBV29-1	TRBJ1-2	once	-	CSVTEGDGYTF	TGCAGCGTTACAGAAGGGGATGGCTACACCTTC
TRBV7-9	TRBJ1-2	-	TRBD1	CASSRDSSLANYGYTF	TGTGCCAGCAGCCGGGACAGTTCTCTAGCTAACTATGGCTACACCTTC
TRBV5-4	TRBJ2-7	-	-	CASSLALGLKYF	TGTGCCAGCAGCTTGGCCTTGGGACTGAAGTACTTC
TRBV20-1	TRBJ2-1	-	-	CSASVIQSREQFF	TGCAGTGCTAGTGTTATTCAGTCCAGGGAGCAGTTCTTC
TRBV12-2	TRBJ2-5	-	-	CASRLAPTRRGDPETQYF	TGTGCAAGTCGCTTAGCTCCTACTCGACGGGGGGACCCGGAGACCCAGTACTTC
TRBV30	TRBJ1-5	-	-	CAWTEKGFWNQPQHF	TGTGCCTGGACGGAAAAGGGGTTTTGGAATCAGCCCCAGCATTTT
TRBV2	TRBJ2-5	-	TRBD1	CASSEDRTSETQYF	TGTGCCAGCAGTGAGGACAGGACATCGGAGACCCAGTACTTC
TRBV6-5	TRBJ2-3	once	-	CASGRTDTQYF	TGTGCCAGCGGGAGGACAGATACGCAGTATTTT
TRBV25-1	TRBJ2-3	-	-	CASSLLGASTDTQYF	TGTGCCAGCAGCCTTCTGGGGGCCTCGACAGATACGCAGTATTTT
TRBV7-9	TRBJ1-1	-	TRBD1	CASSFFGTADPNLAFF	TGTGCCAGCAGCTTTTTCGGGACAGCCGATCCGAACCTGGCTTTCTTT
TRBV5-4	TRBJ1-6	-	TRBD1	CASRPGQGLDSPLHF	TGTGCCAGCAGACCGGGACAGGGGCTAGACTCACCCCTCCACTTT
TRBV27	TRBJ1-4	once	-	CASSNNEKLFF	TGTGCCAGCAGCAATAATGAAAAACTGTTTTTT
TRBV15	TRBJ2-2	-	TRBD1	CATSTSTGARELFF	TGTGCCACCAGCACATCAACAGGGGCCCGGGAGCTGTTTTTT
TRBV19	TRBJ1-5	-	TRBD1	CASMDRGNQPQHF	TGTGCCAGTATGGACAGGGGCAATCAGCCCCAGCATTTT
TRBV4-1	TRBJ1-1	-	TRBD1	CASSSRGTGARENTEAFF	TGCGCCAGCAGCTCGCGCGGGACAGGGGCGAGGGAGAACACTGAAGCTTTCTTT
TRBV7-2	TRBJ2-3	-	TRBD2	CASSPQRGAADTQYF	TGTGCCAGCAGCCCCCAGCGGGGGGCCGCAGATACGCAGTATTTT
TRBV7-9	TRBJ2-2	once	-	CASREGELFF	TGTGCCAGCAGGGAGGGGGAGCTGTTTTTT
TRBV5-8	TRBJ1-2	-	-	CASSPPYAQGISYGYTF	TGTGCCAGCAGCCCGCCTTACGCCCAGGGGATCAGCTATGGCTACACCTTC
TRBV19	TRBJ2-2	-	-	CASSRGDSKTGELFF	TGTGCCAGTAGTAGGGGGGACAGCAAAACCGGGGAGCTGTTTTTT
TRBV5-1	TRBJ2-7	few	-	CASSYDTSLKNEQYF	TGCGCCAGCAGTTATGACACCTCCCTCAAGAACGAGCAGTACTTC
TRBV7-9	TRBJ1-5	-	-	CASSLAGTSNQPQHF	TGTGCCAGCAGCTTAGCGGGGACAAGCAATCAGCCCCAGCATTTT
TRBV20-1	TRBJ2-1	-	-	CSVYENEQFF	TGCAGTGTTTACGAGAATGAGCAGTTCTTC
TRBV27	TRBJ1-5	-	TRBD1	CASSAGQGVRQPQHF	TGTGCCAGCAGCGCAGGACAGGGGGTGAGACAGCCCCAGCATTTT
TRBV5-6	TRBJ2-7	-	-	CASSSKVRWTLTYEQYF	TGTGCCAGCAGCTCTAAAGTACGATGGACTCTTACCTACGAGCAGTACTTC
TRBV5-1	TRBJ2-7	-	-	CASKENRDNEQYF	TGCGCCAGTAAAGAGAACCGCGACAACGAGCAGTACTTC
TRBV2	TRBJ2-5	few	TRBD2	CASNSGLGGSETQYF	TGTGCCAGCAACTCGGGACTAGGGGGATCAGAGACCCAGTACTTC
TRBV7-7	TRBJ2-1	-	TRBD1	CASSLDRGVNNEQFF	TGTGCCAGCAGCTTAGACAGGGGGGTAAACAATGAGCAGTTCTTC
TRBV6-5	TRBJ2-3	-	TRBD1	CASSPWTGGTDTQYF	TGTGCCAGCAGCCCATGGACAGGGGGAACAGATACGCAGTATTTT
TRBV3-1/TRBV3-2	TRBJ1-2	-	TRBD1	CASSRQGAGGYTF	TGTGCCAGCAGCCGACAGGGGGCAGGCGGCTACACCTTC
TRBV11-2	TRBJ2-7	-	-	CATKPSDSYEQYF	TGTGCCACGAAGCCTAGCGACTCCTACGAGCAGTACTTC